Following are 5 T cell receptor beta chains from one sample sequenced in a study of blood T cell repertoires in COVID-19. Assay used: immunoSEQ multiplex PCR; TCRdb lists only in-frame clones, some missing. The repertoire holds some 120,000 clones, approximately 84% seen once, with about 18% in the top ten. The specimen was peripheral blood. These receptors were taken from a woman aged 50 to 60 who had recovered from COVID-19.

Only a few counts were recorded for this clone. The chain carries TRBV2 and TRBJ2-7; no reliable D call. Germline CDR1 reads SNHLY; CDR2 reads FYNNEI. V dropped 2 bases and J dropped 9 bases, with 8 bases sitting between them. The CDR3 length is 11 residues. CDR3 coding DNA: TGTGCCAGCAGTGAATACTCCGGGCAGTACTTC. Translation gives CASSEYSGQYF.

This clone has just a few counts. The V and J genes are TRBV28 and TRBJ1-3, with D maybe TRBD1 (5 bases). The CDR3 has 14 amino acids. Trimming took off 4 bases at V and 1 base at J, with 8 bases between the two ends. Germline CDR1 reads MDHEN; CDR2 reads SYDVKM. The CDR3 loop reads CASSSRGSGNTIYF. Here the CDR3 DNA reads TGTGCCAGCAGTTCCCGGGGGTCTGGAAACACCATATATTTT.

The V gene is TRBV18, the J gene TRBJ1-4; 7 positions agree with TRBD1. CDR3 length equals 14 residues. With 3 bases clipped from V and 5 bases from J, the junction kept 3 bases outside the gene matches. The germline gives CDR1 KGHSH, CDR2 LQKENI. The chain's CDR3 is CASSPDRVNEKLFF. The CDR3 DNA reads as TGTGCCAGCTCACCTGACAGGGTCAATGAAAAACTGTTTTTT.

The chain combines TRBV29-1 with TRBJ2-7, with a weak D call TRBD2 (5 bases). The CDR3 consists of 15 residues. Germline CDR1 reads SQVTM; CDR2 reads ANQGSEA. The V end lost 6 bases, the J end lost 6 bases, and 24 bases lay between the germline ends. CDR3 amino acids: CSVKRDLGAGSEQYF. The DNA for the CDR3 is TGCAGCGTAAAGAGGGATCTTGGTGCGGGCTCCGAGCAGTACTTC.

The rearrangement joins TRBV2 to TRBJ1-5; D is uncertain. From germline, CDR1 is SNHLY and CDR2 FYNNEI. The length of the CDR3 is 15 residues. V lost 1 base and J 11 bases, leaving 18 bases between the germline ends. CDR3 nucleotides: TGTGCCAGCAGTGAAGAAGGAGCCGAGGTCGGGACCCAGCATTTT. Translating gives CASSEEGAEVGTQHF.